The present TCR beta chain was sequenced within a study of blood T cell repertoires in COVID-19. Whole-study context: Some COVID-19 samples were acute and others convalescent; all came from the United States, Italy and Spain.

In germline, CDR1 is MNHEY, CDR2 SVGAGI. V dropped 6 bases and J dropped 5 bases, with 11 bases sitting between them. The CDR3 covers 13 residues. Measured with immunoSEQ multiplex PCR; TCRdb has only the in-frame clones, and not every one. Among roughly 220,000 clones listed, around 90% were seen once. V usage is TRBV6-5 and J usage is TRBJ2-1, with unresolved D. This clonotype was sampled from a man younger than 45 who had been exposed to COVID-19. The sample comprised PBMCs or T cells enriched from blood (not recorded which). The CDR3 protein is CASSSDTNNEQFF. CDR3 bases: TGTGCCAGCAGCTCAGACACGAACAATGAGCAGTTCTTC.